This T cell receptor (beta chain) was obtained from a study of sequential checkpoint blockade in melanoma. CDR1 and CDR2 from the germline V gene are SGHNT and YENEEA. J lost 1 base, V lost 5 bases, and 8 bases had no gene match. This CDR3 is 16 amino acids long. Treatment indicated: randomized to nivolumab then ipilimumab (arm A) or the reverse (arm B). Data came from immunoSEQ multiplex PCR; TCRdb stores just in-frame clones and leaves some out. The sample includes some 3,900 clones, 20% to 30% of them seen just once. Sample: tumor tissue (inferred from file names), taken from a patient given nivolumab and ipilimumab in sequence. This TCR was sampled from a human donor with melanoma. This chain uses TRBV11-3 with TRBJ2-3, with 8 bases fitting TRBD1. The CDR3 DNA is TGTGCCAGCAGCCAGGATAGGACAGGGCGCACAGATACGCAGTATTTT. This sequence encodes CASSQDRTGRTDTQYF.